The source of this TCR beta chain is a study of CD8 T cells in ankylosing spondylitis. Findings of the study overall: Ankylosing spondylitis blood appeared to be characterized by a TCR beta motif of about eight highly homologous variants.

TCRdb called the 5' RACE reads again in MiXCR, with one record for every CDR3 protein. The sample carries under 950,000 distinct CDR3 sequences, 15% to 20% recorded once. This clonotype was observed a few times. Its target is not known. The CDR3 totals 15 residues. Trimming shortened V by 1 base and J by 7 bases, and 14 bases separated the two germline ends. This chain connects TRBV12-3 or TRBV12-4 to TRBJ2-1; tentatively, D is TRBD2 (7 bases). The origin of this receptor is a male donor with ankylosing spondylitis. Specimen: blood, either unsorted or a sorted T cell fraction (not recorded which). This chain's CDR3 is CASSLGGGPGNEQFF. Here the CDR3 DNA reads TGTGCCAGCAGTTTAGGGGGGGGGCCGGGTAATGAGCAGTTCTTC.